This TCR beta chain was identified during a study of CD8+CD57+ T cells in acquired aplastic anemia. For the study at large: Sorted CD4+ and CD8+ cells yielded DNA averaging around 3 ug. Sequencing produced an average of about 10 million reads per healthy donor for CD4+ cells.

This clonotype has at least ten counts. Its antigen is still unknown. One junction end disagrees with the germline gene, perhaps due to a read error. Template material for TCR beta VDJ and CDR3 profiling consisted of genomic DNA. TCRdb reprocessed the reads with MiXCR, giving one entry per CDR3 protein. Of some 220,000 distinct CDR3 sequences listed, roughly 35% are singletons. Overall study findings and caveats: Patients and controls shared twenty-nine CD8+ CDR3 sequences, highly expressed in patients. Between the patient and control groups, CD8+ Simpson's diversity did not differ significantly.

This CDR3 spans 13 amino acids. CDR1 is SGHRS, CDR2 YFSETQ, per germline. The receptor was derived from a human donor in good health, serving as a control. The material sequenced was sorted CD4+, CD8+, or CD8+CD57+ T cells (not recorded which) from PBMCs. The chain carries TRBV5-1 and TRBJ2-5; 7 bases map to TRBD1. CDR3 loop: CASSLGGGETQYF. CDR3 nucleotides: TGTGCCAGCAGCTTAGGGGGCGGGGAGACCCAGTACTTC.